These 8 T cell receptor beta chains were all obtained from the same sample, sequenced in a study of shared clonotypes between healthy human individuals. TCRdb keeps only in-frame clones here, not all; method: immunoSEQ multiplex PCR. This sample has approximately 840,000 clones, with about 96% found just once. Naive-designated CD8 cells lacked CD45RO, were positively enriched for CCR7, and omitted terminally differentiated effector memory CD45RA+ cells. The specimen was naive CD8+ T cells sorted from blood. These receptors were obtained from a man younger than 40 in good health.

This clone was observed once. The chain combines TRBV6-1 with TRBJ2-7; TRBD2 matches 11 bases. After removal of 2 bases from V and 0 bases from J, the junction contained 0 bases not matched to a gene. Looked up from germline, CDR1 is MNHNS and CDR2 is SASEGT. This CDR3 contains 15 residues. The CDR3 loop is CASSETSGSSYEQYF. The CDR3 DNA follows: TGTGCCAGCAGTGAAACTAGCGGGAGCTCCTACGAGCAGTACTTC.

The chain joins TRBV27 to TRBJ2-7, with 8 bases that match TRBD1. Germline CDR1 is MNHEY and CDR2 is SMNVEV (reference sequence). V was pared by 0 bases and J by 3 bases, with 4 bases of the junction left unmatched. The CDR3 is 15 residues long. The CDR3 coding sequence is TGTGCCAGCAGTTTATCTACAGGGGGTGGCTACGAGCAGTACTTC. It encodes CASSLSTGGGYEQYF.

This rearrangement joins TRBV2 to TRBJ2-1; D is unclear. The CDR3 extends over 16 amino acids. In germline, CDR1 is SNHLY, CDR2 FYNNEI. V lost 4 bases and J lost 4, with 17 bases in between. The CDR3 loop reads CASSVDGLIIYNEQFF. The CDR3 coding sequence is TGTGCCAGCAGTGTGGACGGTTTAATAATTTACAATGAGCAGTTCTTC.

The chain couples TRBV28 to TRBJ2-1, with 10 bases matching TRBD2. Germline loops: CDR1 MDHEN, CDR2 SYDVKM. This CDR3 has 18 amino acids. The junction had 12 bases not matched to a gene; V was cut back by 2 bases and J by 5 bases. The DNA for the CDR3 is TGTGCCAGCAGTTTAATCTTCCTAGCGGGAGTGGTACACAATGAGCAGTTCTTC. Its translation is CASSLIFLAGVVHNEQFF.

V gene TRBV14 combines with J gene TRBJ1-2; D not certain. This CDR3 is 15 amino acids long. Between the trimmed V and J ends, which lost 4 bases and 4 bases, there was a span of 16 bases. CDR1 is SGHDN and CDR2 is FVKESK in the germline V gene. The DNA of the CDR3 is TGTGCCAGCAGCCCCGGGCGCGGGGTCGTCTATGGCTACACCTTC. It translates to CASSPGRGVVYGYTF.

V usage is TRBV4-1 and J usage is TRBJ1-2, with TRBD1 matching over 11 bases. The V gene end was trimmed by 6 bases and the J gene end by 5 bases; junction bases not matched to a gene: 2. CDR1 MGHRA and CDR2 YSYEKL come from the germline V gene. The CDR3 loop spans 13 amino acids. CDR3: CASRGTGGYGYTF. CDR3 nucleotides: TGCGCCAGCAGGGGGACAGGGGGGTATGGCTACACCTTC.

This rearrangement joins TRBV27 to TRBJ2-3; TRBD2 matches 14 bases. V lost 4 bases and J lost 14; bases outside the gene matches: 5. This CDR3 has 13 residues. Germline V gene lookup returns CDR1 MNHEY and CDR2 SMNVEV (reference sequence). The CDR3 reads CASSSTSGRALYF. The CDR3 DNA reads as TGTGCCAGCAGTTCGACTAGCGGGAGGGCCCTGTATTTT.

The rearrangement uses TRBV10-2 and TRBJ2-7; D is possibly TRBD1 (6 bases). The germline V gene encodes CDR1 WSHSY and CDR2 SAAADI. The CDR3 loop spans 16 amino acids. The ends were cut back, 0 bases at V and 3 bases at J, with 15 bases in the middle. Here the CDR3 DNA reads TGCGCCAGCAGTGAGTCGAGGGGGAGCCCACACTACGAGCAGTACTTC. Its translation: CASSESRGSPHYEQYF.